The clone carrying this T cell receptor (beta chain) was seen a handful of times. Time point defined: sample taken at primary tumor resection. MiXCR, applied by TCRdb to the 5' RACE reads, yields one record per CDR3 protein. The table lists just over 75,000 distinct CDR3 sequences, about 8.5% of them singletons. The data were taken from a study of spatial heterogeneity in lung cancer. Germline assignment: CDR1 GTSNPN and CDR2 SVGIG (reference sequence). Trimming stripped 0 bases from V and 4 bases from J, with 12 bases between. The length of the CDR3 is 14 residues. This clonotype was sampled from a male donor with early-stage non-small cell lung cancer. This chain links TRBV30 with TRBJ1-2; D perhaps matches TRBD1 (5 bases). Sequences were derived from PBMCs, sampled at surgery. This CDR3 is CAWSVQGRGYGYTF. The CDR3 DNA reads as TGTGCCTGGAGTGTCCAGGGAAGGGGCTATGGCTACACCTTC.